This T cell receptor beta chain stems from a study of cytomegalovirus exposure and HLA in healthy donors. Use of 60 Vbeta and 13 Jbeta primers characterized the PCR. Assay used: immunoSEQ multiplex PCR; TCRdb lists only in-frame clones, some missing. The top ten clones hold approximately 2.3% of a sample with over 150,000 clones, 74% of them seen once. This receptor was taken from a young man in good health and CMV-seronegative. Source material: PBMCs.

CDR3 bases: TGTGCCAGCCCCAAGGGGATTTGCGGGATTTTTAATGAAAAACTGTTTTTT. It is translated as CASPKGICGIFNEKLFF. The V call is TRBV5-4, the J call TRBJ1-4; tentative D call: TRBD1 (5 bases). The CDR3 runs to 17 residues. V was shortened by 7 bases and J by 4 bases, with 23 bases between the two germline ends. CDR1 and CDR2 (germline): SGHNT, YYREEE (reference sequence).